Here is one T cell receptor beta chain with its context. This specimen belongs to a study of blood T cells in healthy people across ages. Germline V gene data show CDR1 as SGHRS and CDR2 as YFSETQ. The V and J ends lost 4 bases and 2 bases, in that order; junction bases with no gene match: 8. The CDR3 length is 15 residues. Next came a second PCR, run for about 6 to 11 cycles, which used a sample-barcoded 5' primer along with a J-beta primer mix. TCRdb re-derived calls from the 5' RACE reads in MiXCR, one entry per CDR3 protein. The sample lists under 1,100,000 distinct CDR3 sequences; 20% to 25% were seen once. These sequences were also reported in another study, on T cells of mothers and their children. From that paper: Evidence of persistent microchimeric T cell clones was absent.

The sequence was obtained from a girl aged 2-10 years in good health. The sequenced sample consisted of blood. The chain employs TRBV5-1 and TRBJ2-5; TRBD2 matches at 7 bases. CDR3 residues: CASSMTSRDQETQYF. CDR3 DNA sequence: TGCGCCAGCAGCATGACTAGCAGAGATCAAGAGACCCAGTACTTC.